These 15 T cell receptor beta chains were sequenced from one sample in a study of technical replicates of blood from several donors. TCRdb keeps only in-frame clones here, not all; method: immunoSEQ multiplex PCR. The sample holds 70,000 or so clones, over 70% seen once. The sequenced material came from PBMCs. These receptors came from a human donor in good health. Some clones in this sample may be carry-over from other donors' samples.

V is TRBV7-2 and J is TRBJ2-1, with 11 nucleotides matching TRBD2. The trim removed 0 bases at V and 7 bases at J, leaving 5 bases unmatched. The CDR3 has 16 residues. CDR1 SGHTA and CDR2 FQGNSA come from the germline V gene. CDR3 in DNA: TGTGCCAGCAGCTTAGCGACTAGCGGGAACTGGAATGAGCAGTTCTTC. Amino acids: CASSLATSGNWNEQFF.

This sequence joins TRBV11-2 and TRBJ2-7, with D possibly TRBD2 on 6 matching bases. Germline V gene data show CDR1 as SGHAT and CDR2 as FQNNGV. V gave up 4 bases and J gave up 7 bases, with 17 bases separating them. CDR3 length: 14 amino acids. This chain's CDR3 is CASSSLRGAREQYF. In DNA, the CDR3 is TGTGCCAGCAGCTCCCTGCGGGGTGCCCGGGAGCAGTACTTC.

J is TRBJ1-5 and V is TRBV2; D is ambiguous. The V end lost 6 bases, the J end lost 9 bases, and 15 bases lay between the germline ends. The V gene's germline CDR1 is SNHLY and CDR2 FYNNEI. The CDR3 is 13 residues long. CDR3 sequence reads: CASRAAGFGPQHF. In nucleotides, the CDR3 is TGTGCCAGCAGGGCGGCGGGCTTTGGGCCCCAGCATTTT.

The CDR3 loop is CASTRTSGHGGEQYF. The CDR3 DNA reads TGTGCCAGCACCCGGACTAGCGGCCATGGGGGGGAGCAGTACTTC. The V gene is TRBV2, the J gene TRBJ2-7; 10 bases match TRBD2. The CDR3 has 15 amino acids. Germline CDR1 reads SNHLY; CDR2 reads FYNNEI. The trim removed 7 bases at V and 7 bases at J, leaving 13 bases unmatched.

V and J are TRBV7-2 and TRBJ1-5; D not resolved. This CDR3 contains 13 residues. CDR1 is SGHTA and CDR2 is FQGNSA in the germline V gene. Trimming left V 3 bases short and J 4 bases short, with 7 bases between. Here the CDR3 DNA reads TGTGCCAGCAGCTTTGGGCAGAATCAGCCCCAGCATTTT. It specifies CASSFGQNQPQHF.

This rearrangement joins TRBV19 to TRBJ1-5, with 7 positions matching TRBD1. V shed 5 bases and J 5 bases; nucleotides not matched to a gene: 6. The CDR3 runs to 14 residues. Germline CDR1 LNHDA, CDR2 SQIVND (reference sequence). This chain's CDR3 is CASSLQGGDQPQHF. CDR3 bases: TGTGCCAGTAGTCTGCAGGGGGGCGATCAGCCCCAGCATTTT. The full variable domain, with the rest looked up from reference TRBV19 and TRBJ1-5, is DGGITQSPKYLFRKEGQNVTLSCEQNLNHDAMYWYRQDPGQGLRLIYYSQIVNDFQKGDIAEGYSVSREKKESFPLTVTSAQKNPTAFYLCASSLQGGDQPQHFGDGTRLSIL.

The gene calls are TRBV10-1 and TRBJ1-3; tentatively, D is TRBD1 (5 bases). Looked up from germline, CDR1 is WNHNN and CDR2 is SYGVQD (reference sequence). CDR3 size: 15 residues. The germline V and J ends were trimmed by 6 bases and 0 bases, with 12 bases remaining between them. The CDR3 DNA follows: TGCGCCAGCAGCACGGGGGGGGTCTCTGGAAACACCATATATTTT. Protein: CASSTGGVSGNTIYF.

This sequence joins TRBV10-3 and TRBJ2-5; TRBD2 aligns across 8 bases. Unmatched junction bases numbered 4, after V lost 3 bases and J lost 4 bases. The CDR3 has 14 residues. The germline V gene has CDR1 ENHRY and CDR2 SYGVKD. The chain's CDR3 is CAISDGGARETQYF. The CDR3 DNA follows: TGTGCCATCAGTGACGGGGGGGCCCGAGAGACCCAGTACTTC.

The genes are TRBV18 and TRBJ1-1; 7 bases match TRBD1. The CDR3 is 16 residues long. V trimming: 3 bases; J trimming: 4 bases; junction bases outside the gene matches: 11. Germline CDR1 is KGHSH and CDR2 is LQKENI. The CDR3 DNA follows: TGTGCCAGCTCACCGTCGACAGGGATAACGGGCACTGAAGCTTTCTTT. It is translated as CASSPSTGITGTEAFF.

This clone was seen only a few times. The chain recombines TRBV14 with TRBJ2-2; TRBD1 is a possible D gene (6 bases). This CDR3 has 15 residues. In germline, CDR1 is SGHDN, CDR2 FVKESK. Trimming left V 1 base short and J 6 bases short, with 12 bases between. Here the CDR3 DNA reads TGTGCCAGCAGCCAAGTACAGGGAAGGGCCGGGGAGCTGTTTTTT. This translates into CASSQVQGRAGELFF.

The rearrangement joins TRBV2 to TRBJ2-2; 8 bases are shared with TRBD1. V trimming: 6 bases; J trimming: 3 bases; junction bases outside the gene matches: 6. CDR3 size: 15 residues. From germline, CDR1 is SNHLY and CDR2 FYNNEI. The CDR3 here is CASRAGGRDTGELFF. The CDR3 DNA sequence: TGTGCCAGCAGAGCAGGGGGCCGGGACACCGGGGAGCTGTTTTTT.

This clone came up once. This chain connects TRBV11-2 to TRBJ2-2; the D is unclear. The CDR3 is 13 residues long. V was shortened by 5 bases and J by 6 bases, with 10 bases between the two germline ends. Per germline, CDR1 SGHAT and CDR2 FQNNGV. This CDR3 is CASSPRRAGELFF. DNA of the CDR3: TGTGCCAGCAGCCCCCGCCGGGCCGGGGAGCTGTTTTTT. Supplemented by reference TRBV11-2 and TRBJ2-2, the full variable domain reads EAGVAQSPRYKIIEKRQSVAFWCNPISGHATLYWYQQILGQGPKLLIQFQNNGVVDDSQLPKDRFSAERLKGVDSTLKIQPAKLEDSAVYLCASSPRRAGELFFGEGSRLTVL.

The J gene is TRBJ2-2, the V gene TRBV7-9, with D perhaps matching TRBD2 (6 bases). The V gene's germline CDR1 is SEHNR and CDR2 FQNEAQ (reference sequence). The CDR3 is 15 residues long. Trimming shortened V by 4 bases and J by 1 base, and 10 bases separated the two germline ends. The CDR3 spells CASSSTSRNTGELFF. The CDR3 DNA is TGTGCCAGCAGCTCTACTAGCCGGAACACCGGGGAGCTGTTTTTT.

A word on this clone: Sequence at one end of the junction differs from germline and may be a read error. The chain has TRBV6-1 and TRBJ1-2; D call uncertain. CDR1 is MNHNS and CDR2 is SASEGT in the germline V gene. The CDR3 spans 9 residues. The CDR3 nucleotides read TGTGCCAGCAGTGACAGTCGTTTCTTC. Protein product: CASSDSRFF.

The rearrangement links TRBV9 to TRBJ2-7, with D perhaps TRBD1 (5 bases). This CDR3 is built from 13 residues. The V gene's germline CDR1 is SGDLS and CDR2 YYNGEE. The V gene lost 3 bases and the J gene lost 1 base, with 8 bases spanning the gap. The CDR3 DNA is TGTGCCAGCAGCGGTTACAGGTCCTACGAGCAGTACTTC. It is translated as CASSGYRSYEQYF.